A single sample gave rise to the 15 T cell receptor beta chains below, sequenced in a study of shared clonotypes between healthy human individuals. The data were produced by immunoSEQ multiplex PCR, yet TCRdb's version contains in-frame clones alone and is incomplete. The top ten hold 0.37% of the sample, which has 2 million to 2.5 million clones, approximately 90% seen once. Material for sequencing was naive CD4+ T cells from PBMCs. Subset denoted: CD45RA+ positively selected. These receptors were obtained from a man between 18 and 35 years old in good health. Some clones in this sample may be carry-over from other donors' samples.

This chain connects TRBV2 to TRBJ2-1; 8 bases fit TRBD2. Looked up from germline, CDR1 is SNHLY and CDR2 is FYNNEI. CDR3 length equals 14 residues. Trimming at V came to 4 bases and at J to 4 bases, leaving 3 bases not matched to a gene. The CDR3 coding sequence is TGTGCCAGCAGTGGTAGCGGGACTTACAATGAGCAGTTCTTC. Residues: CASSGSGTYNEQFF.

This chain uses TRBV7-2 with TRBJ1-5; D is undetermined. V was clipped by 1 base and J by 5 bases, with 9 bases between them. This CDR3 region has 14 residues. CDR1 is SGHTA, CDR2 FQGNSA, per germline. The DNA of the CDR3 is TGTGCCAGCAGCTTAGTGGGCAGTTATCAGCCCCAGCATTTT. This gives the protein CASSLVGSYQPQHF.

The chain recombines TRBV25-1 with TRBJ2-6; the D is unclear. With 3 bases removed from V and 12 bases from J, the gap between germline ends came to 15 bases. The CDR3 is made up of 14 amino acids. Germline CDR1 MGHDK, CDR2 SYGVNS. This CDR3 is CASSDSRDDSVLTF. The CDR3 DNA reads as TGTGCCAGCAGTGACTCGAGAGATGATTCCGTCCTGACTTTC.

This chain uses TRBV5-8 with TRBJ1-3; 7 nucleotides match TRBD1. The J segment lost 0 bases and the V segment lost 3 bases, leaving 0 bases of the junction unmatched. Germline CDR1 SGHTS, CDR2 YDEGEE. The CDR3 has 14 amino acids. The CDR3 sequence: CASSSGGSGNTIYF. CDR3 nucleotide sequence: TGTGCCAGCAGCTCAGGGGGCTCTGGAAACACCATATATTTT. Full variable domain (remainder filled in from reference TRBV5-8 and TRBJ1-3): EAGVTQSPTHLIKTRGQQATLRCSPISGHTSVYWYQQALGLGLQFLLWYDEGEERNRGNFPPRFSGRQFPNYSSELNVNALELEDSALYLCASSSGGSGNTIYFGEGSWLTVV.

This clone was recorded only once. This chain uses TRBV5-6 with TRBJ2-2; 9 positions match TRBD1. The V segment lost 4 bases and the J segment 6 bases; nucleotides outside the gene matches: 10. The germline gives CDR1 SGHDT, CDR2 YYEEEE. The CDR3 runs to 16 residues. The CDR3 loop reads CASSPTGQGGSGELFF. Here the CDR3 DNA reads TGTGCCAGCAGCCCAACGGGACAGGGAGGTTCCGGGGAGCTGTTTTTT.

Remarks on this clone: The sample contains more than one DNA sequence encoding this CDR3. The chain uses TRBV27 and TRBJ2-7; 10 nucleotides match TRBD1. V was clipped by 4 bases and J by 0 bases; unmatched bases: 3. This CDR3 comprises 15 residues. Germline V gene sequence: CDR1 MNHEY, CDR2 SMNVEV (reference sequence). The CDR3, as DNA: TGTGCCAGCAGTTCACGGACAGGGGGCTCCTACGAGCAGTACTTC. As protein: CASSSRTGGSYEQYF.

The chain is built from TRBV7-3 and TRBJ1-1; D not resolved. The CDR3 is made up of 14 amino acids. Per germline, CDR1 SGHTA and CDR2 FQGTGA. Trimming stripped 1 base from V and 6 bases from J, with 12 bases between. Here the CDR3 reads CASSLSVEGAEAFF. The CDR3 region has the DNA TGTGCCAGCAGCTTAAGTGTGGAGGGCGCTGAAGCTTTCTTT.

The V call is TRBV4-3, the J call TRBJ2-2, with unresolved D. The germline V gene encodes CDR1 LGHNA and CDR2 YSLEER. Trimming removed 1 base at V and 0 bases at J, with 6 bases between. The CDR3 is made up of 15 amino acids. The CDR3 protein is CASSQGRTNTGELFF. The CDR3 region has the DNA TGCGCCAGCAGCCAAGGGCGGACGAACACCGGGGAGCTGTTTTTT.

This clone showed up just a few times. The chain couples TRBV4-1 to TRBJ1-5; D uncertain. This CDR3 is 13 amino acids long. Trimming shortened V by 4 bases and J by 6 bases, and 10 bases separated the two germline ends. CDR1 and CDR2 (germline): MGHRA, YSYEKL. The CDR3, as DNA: TGCGCCAGCAGCCCCCCAGGACCTCAGCCCCAGCATTTT. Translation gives CASSPPGPQPQHF.

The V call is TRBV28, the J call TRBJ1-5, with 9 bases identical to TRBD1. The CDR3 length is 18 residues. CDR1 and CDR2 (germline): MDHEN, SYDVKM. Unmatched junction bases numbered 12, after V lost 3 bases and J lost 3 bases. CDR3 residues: CASSFQYLGQGYNQPQHF. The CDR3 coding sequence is TGTGCCAGCAGTTTTCAGTACTTGGGACAGGGCTACAATCAGCCCCAGCATTTT.

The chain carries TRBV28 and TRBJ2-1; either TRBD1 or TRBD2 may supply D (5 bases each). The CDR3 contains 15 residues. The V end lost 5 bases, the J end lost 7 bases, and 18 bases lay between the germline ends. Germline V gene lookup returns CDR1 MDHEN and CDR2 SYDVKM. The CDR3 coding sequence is TGTGCCAGCAGTACACAGGCTTGGCCGGGAAATGAGCAGTTCTTC. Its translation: CASSTQAWPGNEQFF. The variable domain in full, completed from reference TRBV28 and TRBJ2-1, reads DVKVTQSSRYLVKRTGEKVFLECVQDMDHENMFWYRQDPGLGLRLIYFSYDVKMKEKGDIPEGYSVSREKKERFSLILESASTNQTSMYLCASSTQAWPGNEQFFGPGTRLTVL.

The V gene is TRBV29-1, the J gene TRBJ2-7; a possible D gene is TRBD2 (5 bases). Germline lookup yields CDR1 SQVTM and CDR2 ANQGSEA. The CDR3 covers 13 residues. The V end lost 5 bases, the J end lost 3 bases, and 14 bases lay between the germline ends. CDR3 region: CSVPRGTHYEQYF. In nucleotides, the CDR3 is TGCAGCGTTCCCCGGGGAACGCACTACGAGCAGTACTTC.

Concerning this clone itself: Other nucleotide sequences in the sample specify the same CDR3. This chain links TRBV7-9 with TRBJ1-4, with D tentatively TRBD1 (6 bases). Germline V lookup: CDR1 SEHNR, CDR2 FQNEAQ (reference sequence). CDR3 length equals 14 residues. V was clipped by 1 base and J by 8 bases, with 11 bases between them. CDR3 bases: TGTGCCAGCAGCTTAGACAGGGCGGGCGAAAAACTGTTTTTT. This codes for CASSLDRAGEKLFF. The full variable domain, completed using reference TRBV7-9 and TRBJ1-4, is DTGVSQNPRHKITKRGQNVTFRCDPISEHNRLYWYRQTLGQGPEFLTYFQNEAQLEKSRLLSDRFSAERPKGSFSTLEIQRTEQGDSAMYLCASSLDRAGEKLFFGSGTQLSVL.

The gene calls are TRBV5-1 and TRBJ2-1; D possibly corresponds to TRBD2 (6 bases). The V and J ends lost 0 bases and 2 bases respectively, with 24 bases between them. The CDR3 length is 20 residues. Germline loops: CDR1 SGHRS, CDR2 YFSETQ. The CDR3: CASSLAAKSFQWTTYNEQFF. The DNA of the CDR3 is TGCGCCAGCAGCTTGGCCGCAAAGTCATTTCAGTGGACTACCTACAATGAGCAGTTCTTC.

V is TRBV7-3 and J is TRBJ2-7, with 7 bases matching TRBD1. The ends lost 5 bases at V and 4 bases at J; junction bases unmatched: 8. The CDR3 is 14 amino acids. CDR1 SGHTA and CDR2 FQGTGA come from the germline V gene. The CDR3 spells CASSPMGQPYEQYF. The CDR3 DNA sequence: TGTGCCAGCAGCCCCATGGGACAGCCGTACGAGCAGTACTTC.